The text below deals with one T cell receptor beta chain. The target antigen is unknown. Reverse transcription of roughly 0.45 to 1 ug RNA was performed with random hexamers. TCRdb re-analysed the immunoSEQ multiplex PCR reads in MiXCR, keeping a single row per CDR3 protein. The sample has 150,000 or so distinct CDR3 sequences, approximately 95% seen once; the top ten hold about 0.086%. The sample originates from a study of CD8 T cells in Susac syndrome. Findings and limits, study-wide: It was acknowledged by the study that relatively few individuals were included in its TCR sequencing and HLA analysis.

This clonotype was sampled from a human donor with multiple sclerosis. Sequences were obtained from CD4+ T cells from PBMCs.

The CDR3 DNA reads as TGTGCCAGCAGTTACTCGTCTGGCGGCAATCAGCCCCAGCATTTT. It translates to CASSYSSGGNQPQHF. This sequence joins TRBV6-2 or TRBV6-3 and TRBJ1-5; no clear D gene. Trimming left V 0 bases short and J 2 bases short, with 8 bases between. Germline V gene data show CDR1 as MNHEY and CDR2 as SVGEGT. The CDR3 consists of 15 residues.